Described below is a single T cell receptor (beta chain) sequence and its context. What this receptor recognizes is not known. Base quality data are lacking; no much larger clone is found one base away. This specimen comes from a study of T cells in Graves' hyperthyroidism and ophthalmopathy (dated by TCRdb to the late 2010s). For the study in its entirety: TCR V-J signatures able to tell the groups apart were searched for in a discovery cohort of approximately 95 patients, of whom more than 40 had Graves' ophthalmopathy and around 58 had stable Graves' hyperthyroidism. An independent validation cohort of around 19 hyperthyroidism patients and about 16 patients who later progressed to ophthalmopathy tested prospective prediction of ophthalmopathy. The 100 or so discovery patients were randomly split 7:3 into training and test sets. Thyroid tissue and blood T-cell repertoires from roughly six Graves' hyperthyroidism patients were also compared in the study. After blood sampling, hyperthyroidism patients were treated with methimazole at a starting dose of 30 mg daily, and ophthalmopathy patients were treated with high-dose intravenous methylprednisolone. TCR Vbeta CDR3 sequencing of 130 to 150 peripheral blood samples (43 ophthalmopathy, 75 to 85 hyperthyroidism and about 17 progressor patients) is reported in the paper. Points the paper makes about the study in general: During validation, the model predicted progression to ophthalmopathy a median of roughly 7.1 months ahead of onset, with approximately 70% sensitivity and less than 85% specificity. A 13 V-J signature model separated ophthalmopathy from stable hyperthyroidism, with approximately 87% sensitivity and about 81% specificity in cross-validation and 80%/75% in testing. Most expanded thyroid clonotypes (frequency above 0.001) were also found in blood, which suggests that blood repertoires may mirror thyroid immune responses. Sample size was not statistically predetermined, and blinding of investigators to group allocation was not performed.

Trimming at the junction amounts to 5 bases on V and 2 bases on J, and the germline ends lie 10 bases apart. CDR1 and CDR2 (SQVTM, ANQGSEA) derive from the germline V gene. Counted from cysteine to phenylalanine, this CDR3 has 13 amino acids. Only CDR3 DNA remains: 39 bases, in frame from the first base. The TCR beta CDR3 regions were amplified from RNA transcripts. For the first round of RT-PCR on the TCR CDR3, the HTBI primer set was used together with the Qiagen OneStep RT-PCR kit. Libraries were constructed in a second round of multiplex PCR, after which size selection and purification were carried out. Libraries were sequenced paired-end with 100 bp reads on an Illumina HiSeq2000. In the authors' own workflow: SOAPnuke was used to process the raw data, removing reads that contained adapters or uncalled bases, had a mean Phred below 15, or lacked an exact match to the constant primer or identifier. COPE v1.2.5 was used to merge the high-quality paired reads, and each unique nucleotide sequence was defined as a clonotype. Clonotypes were aligned to IMGT TRBV, TRBD and TRBJ reference segments using MiTCR v1.1. The analysis was restricted to V-J combinations with a frequency above 0.0001, which together covered over 99% of the repertoires. A TCS score was defined as the ratio of F50 (clonal expansion) to E x V (chaos), with BLOSUM62-based TCRdist applied between CDR3 peptides within each V-J. Welch's t-statistics and random forest reduced around 550 V-J features to some 14, which were used in a naive Bayes classifier (R e1071). The similarity between thyroid and blood repertoires was quantified using the Morisita-Horn index. TCRdb passed the public sequencing reads through fastp at Q25 and MiXCR, retaining productive beta sequences. Rows with a matching CDR3 protein are joined into one entry that keeps the most common DNA and genes. The V and J calls and clone size are TCRdb's, not the authors'. Within this sample are roughly 500,000 distinct CDR3 sequences, with 46% of them counted one time only. The top ten hold about two fifths of the sample.

Exclusion was applied to patients with uncontrolled infections, other autoimmune diseases, pregnancy or lactation. Diagnoses relied on clinical symptoms, serum thyroxine and TRAb, thyroid ultrasound and orbital computed tomography. Trizol reagent was used to extract total RNA, and RNA quality was then checked on an Agilent 2100 Bioanalyzer. This receptor was identified in an adult woman with Graves' disease, either hyperthyroidism or ophthalmopathy (not recorded which). Sequencing used peripheral blood or thyroid tissue (not recorded which). The chain is encoded by TRBV29-1 joined to TRBJ1-3, and perhaps TRBD1 as D gene, on 6 matching bases. In nucleotide form, the sequence is TGCAGCGTTCTGGCAGGGGCTGGAAACACCATATATTTT. Its amino acids are CSVLAGAGNTIYF.